This T cell receptor (beta chain) was observed in a study of early T cells in non-severe SARS-CoV-2 infection. Study-wide context: Chains were not paired, and sequencing was done on bulk RNA from unsorted whole blood.

This clonotype was found many times. Its antigen remains unidentified. The germline gives CDR1 SGHDN, CDR2 FVKESK. With 0 bases removed from V and 3 bases from J, the gap between germline ends came to 12 bases. The CDR3 is 16 residues long. Study findings and constraints: VDJdb matches were skewed toward anti-spike CD8 T cell responses.

cDNA molecules, individually, were tagged with unique molecular identifiers. TCRdb re-analysed the 5' RACE reads in MiXCR, keeping a single row per CDR3 protein. The repertoire consists of approximately 66,000 distinct CDR3 sequences, with about 13% occurring once and the leading ten covering approximately 5.2%. Specimen: whole blood. The receptor was derived from an adult who was a healthcare worker with PCR-confirmed SARS-CoV-2 infection or an uninfected control (not recorded which). The V call is TRBV14, the J call TRBJ2-1; D possibly corresponds to TRBD1 (6 bases). The CDR3 nucleotides are TGTGCCAGCAGCCAAGAGACAGGACGGGGCTACAATGAGCAGTTCTTC. This gives the protein CASSQETGRGYNEQFF.